A single sample is the source of the 7 T cell receptor beta chains below, sequenced in a study of cytomegalovirus exposure and HLA in healthy donors. Primers for the PCR totalled 60 Vbeta and 13 Jbeta. The method was immunoSEQ multiplex PCR; TCRdb's version includes in-frame clones alone and lacks a portion of them. The sample contains some 84,000 clones, around four fifths of which appear only once. The material sequenced was PBMCs. The origin of the receptors is a male donor in good health and CMV-seropositive.

The V call is TRBV30, the J call TRBJ2-5; D possibly corresponds to TRBD2 (6 bases). V gave up 1 base and J gave up 5 bases, with 8 bases separating them. The CDR3 sequence is 12 residues long. Germline V gene sequence: CDR1 GTSNPN, CDR2 SVGIG (reference sequence). The CDR3 DNA reads as TGTGCCTGGAGTGACGGGAGTGAGACCCAGTACTTC. Translating gives CAWSDGSETQYF.

The chain combines TRBV28 with TRBJ2-5; TRBD2 matches at 15 bases. V lost 3 bases and J lost 1; bases outside the gene matches: 3. CDR1 and CDR2 (germline): MDHEN, SYDVKM. CDR3 length: 17 amino acids. The CDR3 loop is CASSLWTSGRVQETQYF. The CDR3 DNA reads as TGTGCCAGCAGTTTGTGGACTAGCGGGAGGGTCCAAGAGACCCAGTACTTC.

The chain employs TRBV11-3 and TRBJ2-1; D not certain. CDR1 and CDR2 from the germline V gene are SGHNT and YENEEA. The CDR3 is 14 amino acids. V gave up 6 bases and J gave up 6 bases, with 15 bases separating them. CDR3 coding DNA: TGTGCCAGCAGTTTTAGTGTAGCTACCAATGAGCAGTTCTTC. Amino acids: CASSFSVATNEQFF.

V gene TRBV18 combines with J gene TRBJ2-1; TRBD2 might be the D (6 bases). Trimming left V 1 base short and J 0 bases short, with 10 bases between. CDR3 size: 16 residues. The germline gives CDR1 KGHSH, CDR2 LQKENI. The CDR3 nucleotides read TGTGCCAGCTCACCACTAGCGGTTGACTCCTACAATGAGCAGTTCTTC. Translated, it gives CASSPLAVDSYNEQFF.

The V call is TRBV7-2, the J call TRBJ1-5, with a weak D call TRBD1 (5 bases). The CDR3 loop spans 15 amino acids. Germline CDR1 reads SGHTA; CDR2 reads FQGNSA. Between the trimmed V and J ends, which lost 5 bases and 1 base, there was a span of 12 bases. The DNA of the CDR3 is TGTGCCAGCAGCCCAGGCGGGGCAAGCAATCAGCCCCAGCATTTT. This encodes CASSPGGASNQPQHF.

V usage is TRBV19 and J usage is TRBJ2-3, with D possibly being TRBD2 (6 bases). V gave up 5 bases and J gave up 0 bases, with 15 bases separating them. Germline V CDR1 and CDR2: LNHDA, SQIVND (reference sequence). This CDR3 has 16 residues. CDR3 residues: CASSVSHGTSTDTQYF. CDR3 DNA sequence: TGTGCCAGTAGTGTCTCACACGGGACTAGCACAGATACGCAGTATTTT.

The chain couples TRBV11-2 to TRBJ2-3; D is perhaps TRBD2 (6 bases). V was cut by 1 base and J by 8 bases, with 16 bases left in between. CDR1 SGHAT and CDR2 FQNNGV come from the germline V gene. The CDR3 spans 15 residues. In DNA, the CDR3 is TGTGCCAGCAGCTTAGTGTCGGGAGCCCTTGCTACGCAGTATTTT. This sequence encodes CASSLVSGALATQYF.